This TCR beta chain was profiled in a study of Graves' ophthalmopathy and Graves' hyperthyroidism. Exclusion applied to patients with other autoimmune diseases, uncontrolled infections, pregnancy or lactation. This clonotype came up many times. RNA transcripts provided the template for amplifying TCR beta CDR3 regions. First-round RT-PCR used HTBI primers; second-round multiplex PCR followed. TCRdb processed the multiplex PCR reads anew with MiXCR; each CDR3 protein has one entry. Counted here are 200,000 to 250,000 distinct CDR3 sequences, 25% to 30% occurring once; the ten biggest clones make up around 9.8%. This CDR3 contains 14 residues. Trimming removed 9 bases from V and 2 bases from J; junction bases left unmatched: 8. Germline CDR1 is MNHEY and CDR2 is SVGAGI.

The source material was peripheral blood. This TCR was recovered from a man aged 50 to 59 with Graves' ophthalmopathy. The gene calls are TRBV6-5 and TRBJ2-5; 8 bases are a match to TRBD1. The CDR3 loop reads CARESTGGQETQYF. The CDR3 DNA reads TGTGCCAGAGAGAGCACAGGGGGACAAGAGACCCAGTACTTC.